A selection of T cell receptor beta chains follows, all from one sample in a study of OX40 agonist ivuxolimab in advanced cancers. The method was immunoSEQ multiplex PCR; TCRdb's version includes in-frame clones alone and lacks a portion of them. Here the sample spans around 13,000 clones, 65% to 80% being singletons. Sequenced material: CD4+ or CD8+ T cells sorted from blood, taken in a trial of the OX40 agonist ivuxolimab. The receptor set was obtained from an adult with an advanced solid tumor such as melanoma, head and neck, liver or kidney cancer. CDR3s include the opening cysteine and the closing phenylalanine or tryptophan. A D gene is named only where the DNA matches it firmly. For some rows the clone size is stated as once, few or many, or as a class when expanded; others skip it.

>.|medium-sized|TRBV9|TRBJ2-7
TGTGCCAGCAGCGTTGAAGACACGAATTTCGCCGAGCAGTACTTC
CASSVEDTNFAEQYF
>.|once|TRBV4-3|TRBJ1-4
TGCGCCAGCAGCCCCTTCGAGTGGGGGGGGGATCGGGAAAAACTGTTTTTT
CASSPFEWGGDREKLFF
>TRBD2|.|TRBV5-6|TRBJ2-5
TGTGCCAGCAGCTCGACTAGCGGGGGCATGGGCCAAGAGACCCAGTACTTC
CASSSTSGGMGQETQYF
>.|.|TRBV9|TRBJ2-3
TGTGCCAGCAGCGTAGGGGTTTTGAGGACCACAGATACGCAGTATTTT
CASSVGVLRTTDTQYF
>TRBD2|.|TRBV6-5|TRBJ2-3
TGTGCCAGCAGTAACCTAGCGGACACAGATACGCAGTATTTT
CASSNLADTDTQYF
>TRBD1|.|TRBV10-2|TRBJ2-7
TGCGCCAGCAGAAAGAGACAGGGAAACTCCTACGAGCAGTACTTC
CASRKRQGNSYEQYF
>.|.|TRBV5-6|TRBJ2-7
TGTGCCAGCAGCTTGGGTTTGCGGCGCGGCGAGCAGTACTTC
CASSLGLRRGEQYF
>.|.|TRBV5-4|TRBJ1-3
TGTGCCAGCAGCTTGGACTCCTACTCTGGAAACACCATATATTTT
CASSLDSYSGNTIYF
>TRBD1|.|TRBV28|TRBJ1-4
TGTGCCAGCAGTCCCCGGGACAGGGAGCTTGAAAAACTGTTTTTT
CASSPRDRELEKLFF
>.|.|TRBV7-9|TRBJ2-7
TGTGCCAGCAGCTTAGGGACCAACGAGCAGTACTTC
CASSLGTNEQYF
>.|.|TRBV6-5|TRBJ1-6
TGTGCCAGCAGCGAACCGACTGGGTCGGGGGCCCTCCACTTT
CASSEPTGSGALHF
>.|.|TRBV27|TRBJ2-3
TGTGCCAGCAGTCTGGACTTTACTAGCACAGATACGCAGTATTTT
CASSLDFTSTDTQYF
>.|.|TRBV5-1|TRBJ2-3
TGCGCCAGCAGCTTGGAAGAGACTAGCACAGATACGCAGTATTTT
CASSLEETSTDTQYF
>.|.|TRBV11-1|TRBJ1-2
TGTGCCAGCAGTAAAAATCCTGACGGCAGGGAAGGCTACACCTTC
CASSKNPDGREGYTF
>.|.|TRBV15|TRBJ2-1
TGTGCCACCAGCAGAGAGCCACGAATCTGGGAGCAGTTCTTC
CATSREPRIWEQFF
>.|.|TRBV14|TRBJ1-1
TGTGCCAGCAGCCAGTGGACAGTCGGGACTGAAGCTTTCTTT
CASSQWTVGTEAFF
>.|.|TRBV6-1|TRBJ2-5
TGTGCCAGCAGTGAACCACGGGGGAGGAGGAGTGAGACCCAGTACTTC
CASSEPRGRRSETQYF
>.|.|TRBV6-5|TRBJ2-7
TGTGCCAGCAGTCAACCAAGTACCGGAGACGAGCAGTACTTC
CASSQPSTGDEQYF
>.|.|TRBV9|TRBJ2-5
TGTGCCAGCAGCGTAGGCCACGGTCAAAGGGGGGAGACCCAGTACTTC
CASSVGHGQRGETQYF
>.|.|TRBV9|TRBJ1-3
TGTGCCAGCAGCGTAGTGGGGCAGGGCGTTGGAAACACCATATATTTT
CASSVVGQGVGNTIYF
>TRBD2|.|TRBV2|TRBJ2-1
TGTGCCAGCTGGGCGACTAGCGGGATCTACAATGAGCAGTTCTTC
CASWATSGIYNEQFF
>TRBD1|.|TRBV6-5|TRBJ2-7
TGTGCCAGCAGTTGGGACAGGGATCTCCACGAGCAGTACTTC
CASSWDRDLHEQYF
>TRBD1|large|TRBV2|TRBJ1-2
TGTGCCAGCAGACCCCCGGACAGGGAAGTAGGTGGCTACACCTTC
CASRPPDREVGGYTF